A single T cell receptor (beta chain) is shown here with its context. Its antigen is still unknown. Study findings and constraints: In terms of TCR gene usage, tumor memory CD4+ T cells clustered together with blood and lymph node memory CD4+ cells, as well as with lymph node naive CD4+ cells. Whole repertoires were not studied in the larger cohort, only one V-J beta rearrangement.

Treg sorting used a CD4+CD25+CD127-/low gate. The CDR3 is 15 residues long. Germline V lookup: CDR1 GTSNPN, CDR2 SVGIG (reference sequence). The V segment lost 3 bases and the J segment 7 bases; nucleotides outside the gene matches: 10. Semi-nested PCR with Nested Universal Primer A followed constant-region reverse priming of full-length variable regions. TCRdb recomputed calls from the 5' RACE reads with MiXCR, one row per CDR3 protein. The table shows about 57,000 distinct CDR3 sequences, with approximately 27% occurring only once. The clonotype was recovered from a female donor with breast cancer. Sequenced sample: tumor-infiltrating Tregs sorted from the breast tumor. V is TRBV30 and J is TRBJ2-5, with 11 positions matching TRBD1. CDR3 nucleotides: TGTGCCTGGAGCATAGGGACAGGGGGTAAGAGGACCCAGTACTTC. Translation gives CAWSIGTGGKRTQYF.